What follows are 2 T cell receptor beta chains derived from one specimen sequenced in a study of T cells in localized non-small cell lung cancer. The assay was immunoSEQ multiplex PCR, and TCRdb's table has in-frame clones only and misses some. The table shows tens of thousands of clones, with approximately 86% occurring only once. The sequencing used PBMCs, collected before any cancer treatment. The source is a man aged 40-75 years with stage II lung adenocarcinoma.

By frequency in the sample, this clone is medium-sized. The chain joins TRBV6-1 to TRBJ1-2; D unresolved. Per the germline V gene, CDR1 is MNHNS and CDR2 is SASEGT. V was pared by 2 bases and J by 8 bases, with 12 bases between. There are 13 residues in the CDR3. The CDR3 spells CASSELGYSGYTF. CDR3 coding DNA: TGTGCCAGCAGTGAATTAGGTTACTCGGGCTACACCTTC.

The chain employs TRBV30 and TRBJ2-1; 7 nucleotides match TRBD2. V gave up 2 bases and J gave up 0 bases; unmatched junction bases: 10. The CDR3 spans 17 residues. CDR1 and CDR2 from the germline V gene are GTSNPN and SVGIG (reference sequence). The CDR3 bases are TGTGCCTGGAGTATAGCGGGCCTTTCGAGCTCCTACAATGAGCAGTTCTTC. Translation gives CAWSIAGLSSSYNEQFF.